The 13 T cell receptor beta chains given below trace back to one sample, sequenced in a study of cytomegalovirus exposure and HLA in healthy donors. Primers included in the PCR were 60 Vbeta and 13 Jbeta primers. Sequenced by immunoSEQ multiplex PCR; TCRdb stores in-frame clones only, minus some. The sample carries 150,000 to 200,000 clones, around four fifths recorded once. Input material: PBMCs. These receptors were collected from a girl aged 2-10 years in good health and CMV-seropositive.

The V and J genes are TRBV28 and TRBJ1-2; 9 positions match TRBD1. The CDR3 is 15 residues long. V shed 7 bases and J 6 bases; nucleotides not matched to a gene: 12. CDR1 and CDR2 (germline): MDHEN, SYDVKM. In DNA form, the CDR3 reads TGTGCCAGCACGGCCAACCTACAGGGGGCAGATGGCTACACCTTC. Translated: CASTANLQGADGYTF.

The V gene is TRBV30, the J gene TRBJ2-3; perhaps TRBD1 as D (6 bases). Germline values: CDR1 GTSNPN, CDR2 SVGIG (reference sequence). The V end was cut by 1 base, the J end by 4 bases, with 15 bases between. The CDR3 has 15 residues. CDR3 region: CAWSGVGTPSDTQYF. CDR3 in DNA: TGTGCCTGGAGTGGAGTCGGGACACCGTCAGATACGCAGTATTTT.

The rearrangement joins TRBV2 to TRBJ2-1; 8 nucleotides agree with TRBD1. V gave up 1 base and J gave up 0 bases; unmatched junction bases: 2. The CDR3 length is 16 residues. CDR1 SNHLY and CDR2 FYNNEI come from the germline V gene. The CDR3 DNA reads TGTGCCAGCAGTGAAGGGACAGGGAGCTCCTACAATGAGCAGTTCTTC. It specifies CASSEGTGSSYNEQFF.

V gene TRBV30 combines with J gene TRBJ2-3, with 9 nucleotides matching TRBD1. CDR1 and CDR2 from the germline V gene are GTSNPN and SVGIG (reference sequence). J was trimmed by 11 bases and V by 7 bases; bases with no gene match: 1. There are 9 residues in the CDR3. The CDR3 DNA sequence: TGTGCCTCGGACAGGGGGCAGTATTTT. Its translation: CASDRGQYF.

The chain employs TRBV30 and TRBJ1-3, with D unresolved. The CDR3 length is 15 residues. Deletions cut 2 bases from V and 0 bases from J, with 11 bases between. In germline, CDR1 is GTSNPN, CDR2 SVGIG (reference sequence). CDR3 DNA: TGTGCCTGGAGTCCGACCTACAGCTCTGGAAACACCATATATTTT. Its translation is CAWSPTYSSGNTIYF.

This chain joins TRBV28 and TRBJ2-1; 10 bases line up with TRBD1. Germline V gene sequence: CDR1 MDHEN, CDR2 SYDVKM. V gave up 6 bases and J gave up 4 bases; unmatched junction bases: 9. This CDR3 comprises 16 residues. Here the CDR3 DNA reads TGTGCCAGCAGCTCAGGGGGACAGGGGATTTACAATGAGCAGTTCTTC. It codes for CASSSGGQGIYNEQFF. The full variable domain, with the rest looked up from reference TRBV28 and TRBJ2-1, is DVKVTQSSRYLVKRTGEKVFLECVQDMDHENMFWYRQDPGLGLRLIYFSYDVKMKEKGDIPEGYSVSREKKERFSLILESASTNQTSMYLCASSSGGQGIYNEQFFGPGTRLTVL.

Only one count was recorded for this clone. This chain links TRBV30 with TRBJ1-3, with TRBD1 matching 10 bases. CDR1 and CDR2 from the germline V gene are GTSNPN and SVGIG (reference sequence). J lost 4 bases, V lost 2 bases, and 14 bases had no gene match. The CDR3 extends over 18 amino acids. DNA of the CDR3: TGTGCCTGGAGTTCGACAGGGGGCTTCAGCTCTAGAGGAAACACCATATATTTT. This sequence encodes CAWSSTGGFSSRGNTIYF.

The chain links TRBV6-1 to TRBJ1-1; no clear D gene. This CDR3 is 14 amino acids long. The V and J ends lost 5 bases and 0 bases respectively, with 10 bases between them. Germline V CDR1 and CDR2: MNHNS, SASEGT. The CDR3 bases are TGTGCCAGCAGTAAGCAGGCCCTGAACACTGAAGCTTTCTTT. This translates into CASSKQALNTEAFF.

The chain couples TRBV2 to TRBJ1-2, with a tentative D call TRBD1 (5 bases). V dropped 6 bases and J dropped 4 bases, with 15 bases sitting between them. The CDR3 is 14 amino acids. CDR1 and CDR2 from the germline V gene are SNHLY and FYNNEI. CDR3 DNA sequence: TGTGCCAGCAGCACCAGGGTTGGGGCCTATGGCTACACCTTC. It translates to CASSTRVGAYGYTF.

V usage is TRBV28 and J usage is TRBJ1-1, with no clear D. The germline gives CDR1 MDHEN, CDR2 SYDVKM. The CDR3 runs to 13 residues. Trimming pared 6 bases from V and 4 bases from J, leaving 12 bases between. CDR3 in amino acids: CASSLLTGTEAFF. CDR3 DNA sequence: TGTGCCAGCAGCCTTTTAACGGGCACTGAAGCTTTCTTT.

The CDR3 sequence is CASSLGLAQYNEQFF. The CDR3, as DNA: TGTGCCAGCAGTTTAGGACTAGCGCAGTACAATGAGCAGTTCTTC. The rearrangement links TRBV27 to TRBJ2-1; TRBD2 agrees at 9 bases. This CDR3 spans 15 amino acids. With 2 bases clipped from V and 4 bases from J, the junction kept 3 bases outside the gene matches. The germline V gene encodes CDR1 MNHEY and CDR2 SMNVEV (reference sequence).

The chain couples TRBV30 to TRBJ1-3; D is uncertain. This CDR3 contains 12 residues. In germline, CDR1 is GTSNPN, CDR2 SVGIG (reference sequence). V gave up 1 base and J gave up 5 bases, with 6 bases separating them. The CDR3 sequence: CAWSATRNTIYF. The CDR3 nucleotides read TGTGCCTGGAGTGCTACCAGAAACACCATATATTTT.

In this sample, this clone turned up once. The chain uses TRBV2 and TRBJ2-6; TRBD2 is a possible D gene (7 bases). CDR1 is SNHLY, CDR2 FYNNEI, per germline. This CDR3 has 16 residues. The ends were cut back, 7 bases at V and 0 bases at J, with 13 bases in the middle. The CDR3 DNA sequence: TGTGCCAGCATTCGGGGGGCGAACTCTGGGGCCAACGTCCTGACTTTC. Amino acids: CASIRGANSGANVLTF.